Reported below is one TCR beta chain. Its antigen remains unidentified. Survey-level immunoSEQ v3.0 assays were run. Generated by immunoSEQ multiplex PCR, the TCRdb table keeps only in-frame clones and is missing some. This sample has around 35,000 clones, with 97% found just once. The source of the sample is a study of long-term antiretroviral therapy in people with HIV. General study points: Clonal populations expanded prior to ART predominated within the repertoire at all time points. When set beside controls, HIV repertoires had CDR3 length ranges that were narrower. Gathering of blood took place between about 2003 and 2017, possibly under older ART regimens.

People in the study who had HIV all got their treatment in the United States. The source material was unsorted PBMCs, sampled 6.9 years after starting antiretroviral therapy. The sequence came from a man aged 30-40 years with HIV.

DNA for the CDR3: TGCAGCGTTGGGGAGAGGGACTCGCCCCAGCATTTT. Protein sequence: CSVGERDSPQHF. The gene calls are TRBV29-1 and TRBJ1-5; tentatively, D is TRBD1 (5 bases). Germline lookup yields CDR1 SQVTM and CDR2 ANQGSEA. V shed 4 bases and J shed 9 bases, with 13 bases lying between them. The CDR3 runs 12 residues.